This T cell receptor beta chain originates from a study of OX40 agonist ivuxolimab in advanced cancers. With respect to the entire study: Ivuxolimab was a fully human IgG2 agonistic monoclonal antibody targeting the costimulatory receptor OX40 (CD134). Intravenous ivuxolimab was administered to patients every 2 weeks at six dose levels: 0.01, 0.1, 0.3, 1.5, 3 and 10 mg/kg. Of the 50 to 55 patients in dose escalation, 19 had hepatocellular carcinoma, some 15 had melanoma, 9 had renal cell carcinoma and 9 had head and neck cancer. In the dose-escalation cohort, around four fifths of patients were male, and the mean age was roughly 60 years, with a range of roughly 23 to 85. Patients were allowed to have had prior anti-PD-1, anti-PD-L1 or anti-CTLA-4 therapy, and around 40% of the dose-escalation patients had previously received checkpoint inhibitors. Partial responses occurred in three dose-escalation patients, of whom one had hepatocellular carcinoma and two had cutaneous melanoma. Peripheral TCRbeta sequencing aimed to test whether ivuxolimab altered TCR sequence diversity and caused clonal T-cell expansion. The paper covers the monotherapy dose-escalation part of the phase I ivuxolimab trial, which included N ≈ 52 patients.

Via the germline V gene (reference sequence), CDR1 is LNHDA and CDR2 SQIVND. Measured from the cysteine to the phenylalanine, the CDR3 is 14 residues long. The CDR3 DNA has 42 bases and is translated from base 1. The trial excluded patients who had a history of autoimmune disease or who were on systemic immunosuppression. Peripheral blood for TCR sequencing was collected from all dose cohorts at baseline, on cycle 4 day 1, and on cycle 7 day 1. The samples were taken from a phase I, first-in-human, multicenter, open-label dose-escalation trial of ivuxolimab. Adults with locally advanced or metastatic head and neck squamous cell, hepatocellular, melanoma or renal cell carcinoma were enrolled in the trial. CD4+ and CD8+ T cells were sorted separately from peripheral blood before TCR sequencing. To note about this clone: Its antigen target is currently unknown. Germline and junction disagree at one end, which may indicate a read error.

Genomic DNA was isolated from the sorted cells so that the TCRbeta CDR3 region could be sequenced. TCRbeta CDR3 regions were sequenced using the immunoSEQ Assay. The immuneACCESS repertoire file appears here via TCRdb, limited to in-frame rearrangements. These files lack a portion of the clones; in checked studies, under half of the deficit traces to unresolved V genes, and the cause of the others is not known. The sample table lists 130,000 or so clones, just under 95% of them with a count of one. 0.15% to 0.16% of the sample goes to the ten largest clones. General findings and caveats noted by the study authors: On average, CD8+ T cells showed more expanded clones than CD4+ T cells after ivuxolimab. At doses from 0.1 to 3.0 mg/kg, clonal expansion was seen in both CD4+ and CD8+ blood T cells between baseline and week 6. Low levels of normalized T-cell clonal expansion were also seen in some nonresponding patients. The antigen specificity of the peripheral T cells that underwent clonal expansion was not determined. Partial responders in the 0.1-3.0 mg/kg groups had among the lowest normalized peripheral clonal expansion, especially among CD8+ T cells.

The material sequenced was CD4+ or CD8+ T cells sorted from blood, taken in a trial of the OX40 agonist ivuxolimab. This chain joins TRBV19 to TRBJ2-5; TRBD1 agrees with 10 junctional bases. The source of this sequence is an adult with an advanced solid tumor such as melanoma, head and neck, liver or kidney cancer. Read as DNA, the sequence is TGTGCCGGTAGACAGGGGGCAGGGTCGGAGACCCAGTACTTC. This codes for CAGRQGAGSETQYF.